This T cell receptor (beta chain) was recovered during a study of blood T cell repertoires in COVID-19. For the study at large: Researchers got acute and convalescent COVID-19 samples from the United States, Italy and Spain. Nucleic acid was either cDNA or gDNA, and it came from T cells, B-cell-depleted T cells, or PBMCs.

In the original processing: How many nucleated cells were present was estimated from reference gene primer amplification. Sequenced by immunoSEQ multiplex PCR; TCRdb stores in-frame clones only, minus some. The V and J calls and clone size are taken from that table; D and trimming were inferred from the DNA. This repertoire shows about 260,000 clones, around nine tenths found once; its top ten account for about 9.8%. The sequenced sample was peripheral blood. This clonotype was sampled from a middle-aged man who had recovered from COVID-19.

The CDR3 reads CASSQDQDRGNNYGYTF. The CDR3 DNA reads as TGCGCCAGCAGCCAAGATCAGGACAGGGGGAACAACTATGGCTACACCTTC. V is TRBV4-1 and J is TRBJ1-2; TRBD1 agrees at 10 bases. The CDR3 spans 17 residues. Losses at the gene ends were 0 bases for V and 2 bases for J; bases not matched to a gene: 6. CDR1 and CDR2 (germline): MGHRA, YSYEKL.